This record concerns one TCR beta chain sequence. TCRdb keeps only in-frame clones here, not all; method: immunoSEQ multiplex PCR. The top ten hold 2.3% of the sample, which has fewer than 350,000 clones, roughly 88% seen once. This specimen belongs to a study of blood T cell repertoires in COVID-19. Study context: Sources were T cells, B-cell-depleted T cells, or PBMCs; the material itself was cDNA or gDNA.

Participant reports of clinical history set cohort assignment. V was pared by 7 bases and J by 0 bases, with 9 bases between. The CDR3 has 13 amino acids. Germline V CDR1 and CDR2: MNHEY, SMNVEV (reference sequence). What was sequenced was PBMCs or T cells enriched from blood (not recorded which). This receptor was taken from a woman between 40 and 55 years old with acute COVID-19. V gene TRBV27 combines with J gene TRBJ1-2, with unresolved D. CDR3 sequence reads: CASKGVANYGYTF. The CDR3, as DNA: TGTGCCAGCAAAGGAGTGGCTAACTATGGCTACACCTTC.